This TCR beta chain was found in a study of untreated major depressive disorder. This clone came up once. No antigen is known for it. The CDR3 is made up of 13 amino acids. The ends were cut back, 6 bases at V and 2 bases at J, with 10 bases in the middle. CDR1 and CDR2 from the germline V gene are KGHSH and LQKENI. Participants with major medical conditions, Axis I/II comorbidities, regular medication or illicit drug use were excluded. Study outcomes and limitations: Depressed patients' CD4+ T cells carried increased TRBV05-01 (Vbeta 5.1) usage versus control CD4+ T cells.

Sequencing used immunoSEQ multiplex PCR; TCRdb keeps in-frame clones, though not all of them. The profile shows tens of thousands of clones, roughly 86% of them singletons. The sequenced material came from CD4+ T cells from PBMCs. The receptor was derived from a woman aged 40-49 years in good health. This chain joins TRBV18 and TRBJ1-1, with D uncertain. The CDR3 spells CASSQGRNTEAFF. The DNA of the CDR3 is TGTGCCAGCTCGCAAGGCCGTAACACTGAAGCTTTCTTT.